Below, 5 T cell receptor beta chains from the same sample are listed, as sequenced in a study of blood T cell repertoires in COVID-19. Sequenced by immunoSEQ multiplex PCR; TCRdb stores in-frame clones only, minus some. The table records about 220,000 clones, around 84% of them present only once. The specimen sequenced was peripheral blood. The receptors were gathered from a human donor in a cohort sampled during active COVID-19.

This chain connects TRBV5-4 to TRBJ1-1; D not certain. V was pared by 5 bases and J by 11 bases, with 16 bases between. Germline assignment: CDR1 SGHNT and CDR2 YYREEE (reference sequence). The CDR3 is made up of 12 amino acids. This chain's CDR3 is CASRSGRTQAFF. The CDR3 DNA sequence: TGTGCCAGCAGATCCGGTCGGACTCAGGCTTTCTTT.

The rearrangement uses TRBV6-6 and TRBJ2-1, with a tentative D call TRBD2 (7 bases). CDR1 MNHNY and CDR2 SVGAGI come from the germline V gene (reference sequence). CDR3 length equals 16 residues. V lost 6 bases, J lost 2 bases, and 17 bases lay in between. The CDR3 region is CASSLGGAVTYNEQFF. The CDR3 region has the DNA TGTGCCAGCAGCCTTGGGGGGGCAGTAACCTACAATGAGCAGTTCTTC.

This chain joins TRBV18 and TRBJ1-4; 7 bases are a match to TRBD1. The CDR3 length is 16 residues. J lost 0 bases, V lost 4 bases, and 5 bases had no gene match. In germline, CDR1 is KGHSH, CDR2 LQKENI. CDR3 sequence reads: CASSLYRGPTNEKLFF. The CDR3, as DNA: TGTGCCAGCTCACTGTACAGGGGACCAACTAATGAAAAACTGTTTTTT.

The table lists this clone with a few counts. The chain employs TRBV5-1 and TRBJ2-7, with D perhaps matching TRBD1 (6 bases). CDR1 SGHRS and CDR2 YFSETQ come from the germline V gene. The ends were cut back, 1 base at V and 2 bases at J, with 13 bases in the middle. The CDR3 loop spans 15 amino acids. CDR3 bases: TGCGCCAGCAGCTTGTTGAGGACAGAGACCTACGAGCAGTACTTC. Translating it yields CASSLLRTETYEQYF.

The count of this clone is one. The chain links TRBV7-9 to TRBJ2-1, with 7 bases aligning to TRBD1. Looked up from germline, CDR1 is SEHNR and CDR2 is FQNEAQ (reference sequence). V shed 1 base, J shed 3 bases, and the junction held 3 bases outside the gene matches. The CDR3 covers 15 residues. CDR3 bases: TGTGCCAGCAGCTTAGAGGGACAGAACTACAATGAGCAGTTCTTC. Translating gives CASSLEGQNYNEQFF.